The 11 T cell receptor beta chains given below trace back to one sample, sequenced in a study of control samples from healthy donors and cancer patients (dated by TCRdb to the early 2020s). Library prep was done by the immunoSEQ multiplex PCR assay. TCRdb mirrors the immuneACCESS table, restricted to in-frame sequences. Some clones are absent from its copies; in checked studies, under half trace to an unresolved V gene, and the reason for the others is unknown. The sample profile shows over 150,000 clones; approximately 94% of them were found once. The top ten hold about 5.6% of the sample. Source material: blood. Every receptor here comes from a man aged 40-49 years in good health.

V gene TRBV14 combines with J gene TRBJ2-7, with 10 bases identical to TRBD1. This CDR3 comprises 14 residues. The V gene end was trimmed by 10 bases and the J gene end by 4 bases; junction bases not matched to a gene: 10. Germline V gene sequence: CDR1 SGHDN, CDR2 FVKESK. For the CDR3, the DNA is TGTGCCATCTTGGGTAGACAGGGGGCGTACGAGCAGTACTTC. This sequence encodes CAILGRQGAYEQYF.

The rearrangement uses TRBV27 and TRBJ2-4; tentative D call: TRBD1 (5 bases). V lost 2 bases, J lost 9 bases, and 14 bases lay in between. Germline V lookup: CDR1 MNHEY, CDR2 SMNVEV (reference sequence). This CDR3 contains 14 residues. The CDR3 DNA follows: TGTGCCAGCAGTTTAGGGGCTAGGGTCGGCATTCAGTACTTC. Its protein is CASSLGARVGIQYF.

V and J are TRBV5-6 and TRBJ1-6; a weak D match, TRBD1 (6 bases). This CDR3 is 14 amino acids long. The V end lost 4 bases, the J end lost 10 bases, and 15 bases lay between the germline ends. The germline V gene encodes CDR1 SGHDT and CDR2 YYEEEE. The CDR3 nucleotides read TGTGCCAGCAGCCCCGGGGGGGGGCGGTCACCCCTCCACTTT. This encodes CASSPGGGRSPLHF.

The chain is built from TRBV5-5 and TRBJ2-3; D possibly uses TRBD1 or TRBD2 (5 bases each). The germline V and J ends were trimmed by 4 bases and 3 bases, with 18 bases remaining between them. Germline values: CDR1 SGHKS, CDR2 YYEKEE (reference sequence). This CDR3 has 16 amino acids. The CDR3 loop reads CASSPQGELGTDTQYF. DNA for the CDR3: TGTGCCAGCAGCCCCCAAGGGGAGTTAGGGACAGATACGCAGTATTTT.

This clone appeared a single time. The chain combines TRBV11-2 with TRBJ1-2; D call uncertain. The germline V gene encodes CDR1 SGHAT and CDR2 FQNNGV. The germline V and J ends were trimmed by 0 bases and 7 bases, with 18 bases remaining between them. The CDR3 has 16 residues. The CDR3 nucleotides read TGTGCCAGCAGCTTAGATCCGGGCGGACCCGTGGGTGGCTACACCTTC. Protein product: CASSLDPGGPVGGYTF.

The chain is built from TRBV4-3 and TRBJ2-1, with D possibly being TRBD2 (7 bases). Trimming pared 1 base from V and 2 bases from J, leaving 21 bases between. Germline V gene sequence: CDR1 LGHNA, CDR2 YSLEER. This CDR3 contains 19 residues. CDR3 DNA sequence: TGCGCCAGCAGCCAAGTCGGCTCGTGGGGGGGGGCCGCCTACAATGAGCAGTTCTTC. This codes for CASSQVGSWGGAAYNEQFF.

The rearrangement uses TRBV2 and TRBJ2-1; TRBD2 matches 12 bases. Germline CDR1 is SNHLY and CDR2 is FYNNEI. The CDR3 consists of 15 residues. Trimming at V came to 6 bases and at J to 13 bases, leaving 13 bases not matched to a gene. In DNA, the CDR3 is TGTGCCAGCAGCTACGCGCGGACTAGCGGGGAGTTTCAGTTCTTC. Protein product: CASSYARTSGEFQFF.

The chain links TRBV18 to TRBJ2-3, with D possibly TRBD1 on 5 matching bases. This CDR3 is 13 amino acids long. The V gene lost 6 bases and the J gene lost 4 bases, with 11 bases spanning the gap. The germline gives CDR1 KGHSH, CDR2 LQKENI. The CDR3: CASSQGRADTQYF. DNA of the CDR3: TGTGCCAGCTCCCAGGGAAGAGCAGATACGCAGTATTTT.

This rearrangement joins TRBV2 to TRBJ2-2; D may be TRBD2 (5 bases). From germline, CDR1 is SNHLY and CDR2 FYNNEI. CDR3 length: 15 amino acids. Trimming stripped 6 bases from V and 0 bases from J, with 11 bases between. CDR3 sequence (DNA): TGTGCCAGCAGGGCCGACTACACGAACACCGGGGAGCTGTTTTTT. Translating gives CASRADYTNTGELFF. Full variable domain (missing parts from reference TRBV2 and TRBJ2-2): EPEVTQTPSHQVTQMGQEVILRCVPISNHLYFYWYRQILGQKVEFLVSFYNNEISEKSEIFDDQFSVERPDGSNFTLKIRSTKLEDSAMYFCASRADYTNTGELFFGEGSRLTVL.

This rearrangement joins TRBV30 to TRBJ1-2; TRBD1 is a possible D gene (6 bases). The CDR3 is made up of 13 amino acids. The germline V gene encodes CDR1 GTSNPN and CDR2 SVGIG (reference sequence). V lost 5 bases and J lost 4, with 14 bases in between. CDR3 sequence: CAWGITGAYGYTF. The DNA for the CDR3 is TGTGCCTGGGGCATCACGGGGGCCTATGGCTACACCTTC.

This sequence joins TRBV7-8 and TRBJ1-5; D gene ambiguous. V lost 4 bases, J lost 3 bases, and 16 bases lay in between. Germline loops: CDR1 SGHVS, CDR2 FQNEAQ. This CDR3 contains 16 residues. CDR3 in DNA: TGTGCCAGCAGCTCCAACCATGGGTCTTCCAATCAGCCCCAGCATTTT. Its protein product is CASSSNHGSSNQPQHF.